The sequence of this T cell receptor beta chain was determined in a study of blood T cell repertoires in COVID-19 (TCRdb year 2020). Turning to the overall study: Samples covering the acute and convalescent phases of COVID-19 were provided by collaborators in the United States, Italy and Spain. The material from the prospective study consisted of cDNA or gDNA derived from T cells, B-cell-depleted T cells, or PBMCs. Subjects who had been exposed to COVID-19, were actively infected with it, or had recovered from it provided the deeply sampled blood TCRbeta repertoires that made up the dataset. The repertoires were released in a freely available public database meant as a resource for research on the immune response to SARS-CoV-2. Samples came from the ongoing ImmuneRACE study (first 160 participants) plus 1,254 subjects from 6 global collaborators. Nearly every sample came with metadata listing a de-identified subject ID, COVID-19 status, age in years and sex. Where available, HLA class I and class II types were taken from metadata supplied by the sample provider and were not determined by assay-based typing. The investigation overall reported the following: The quantity of clinical and demographic metadata differed by source and by participant and was supplied without curation.

The collaborating institutions used their own protocols to collect whole blood in K2EDTA tubes. For TCRbeta analysis, collaborator samples were shipped as frozen whole blood, as isolated PBMCs, or as DNA extracted from either sample type. The germline V gene supplies CDR1 MNHEY and CDR2 SVGAGI. V is shortened by 0 bases, J by 6 bases, and the region joining them spans 6 bases. The CDR3 runs 13 amino acids, cysteine and phenylalanine included. The sequence is cut down to CDR3 DNA, 39 bases in frame from base 1. Note on this clone: Its antigen is currently not known. Base qualities are not at hand, and no much larger clone is one base apart.

TCRbeta CDR3 regions were amplified from genomic DNA by means of the immunoSEQ Assay, a bias-controlled multiplex PCR. The original methods were these. The number of nucleated cells in each sample was estimated from the amplification of reference gene primers within the assay. To quantify the absolute abundance of each unique TCRbeta CDR3 rearrangement, sequence reads were collapsed and filtered. For each sample, productive Simpson clonality was calculated as the square root of Simpson's diversity index across productive rearrangements. The immuneACCESS repertoire file appears here via TCRdb, limited to in-frame rearrangements. These files lack a portion of the clones; in checked studies, under half of the deficit traces to unresolved V genes, and the cause of the others is not known. From that table come the V and J calls and clone size; the DNA was used to work out D and trimming. In all, the sample holds some 220,000 clones, and 70% to 90% of those were seen once. Of the sample, less than 4.5% falls within the top ten clones.

The clonotype comes from a man aged 50 or older with acute or convalescent COVID-19. Recombination joined TRBV6-5 with TRBJ1-5, and the D gene may be TRBD1, 6 bases matching. Sequenced: peripheral blood. CDR3 loop: CASSYSRGQPQHF. The sequenced DNA is TGTGCCAGCAGTTACTCCAGGGGTCAGCCCCAGCATTTT.